The 17 T cell receptor beta chains given below trace back to one sample, sequenced in a study of shared clonotypes between healthy human individuals. Sequencing was performed with immunoSEQ multiplex PCR; in TCRdb, only in-frame clones are kept and a portion is missing. The table includes about 1 million clones, about 70% detected once. The sample comprised memory CD4+ T cells sorted from blood. The subset denotes: CD45RA-negative fraction. The receptors were gathered from a man aged 18 to 29 in good health.

This chain uses TRBV5-8 with TRBJ2-1, with D possibly being TRBD1 or TRBD2 (5 bases each). With 4 bases removed from V and 3 bases from J, the gap between germline ends came to 11 bases. The CDR3 length is 14 residues. CDR1 SGHTS and CDR2 YDEGEE come from the germline V gene. The CDR3 nucleotides read TGTGCCAGCAGCCATGGGGACCGCTACAATGAGCAGTTCTTC. The encoded protein is CASSHGDRYNEQFF.

CDR3 in DNA: TGTGCCAGTAGTCAAAGACAGGGGGGCGAGACCCAGTACTTC. Its protein product is CASSQRQGGETQYF. This rearrangement joins TRBV19 to TRBJ2-5; 9 nucleotides match TRBD1. Germline V gene data show CDR1 as LNHDA and CDR2 as SQIVND (reference sequence). CDR3 length: 14 amino acids. V shed 5 bases and J 5 bases; nucleotides not matched to a gene: 6.

In its sample, this clone was seen once. This rearrangement joins TRBV2 to TRBJ2-4, with 7 positions matching TRBD1. The germline gives CDR1 SNHLY, CDR2 FYNNEI. Germline trimming cut 2 bases from V and 4 bases from J; bases unmatched to any gene: 5. The CDR3 loop spans 15 amino acids. This chain's CDR3 is CASSEQLGQKNIQYF. Written as DNA, the CDR3 is TGTGCCAGCAGTGAACAGTTGGGACAGAAAAACATTCAGTACTTC. The complete variable domain, with remaining parts taken from reference TRBV2 and TRBJ2-4, reads EPEVTQTPSHQVTQMGQEVILRCVPISNHLYFYWYRQILGQKVEFLVSFYNNEISEKSEIFDDQFSVERPDGSNFTLKIRSTKLEDSAMYFCASSEQLGQKNIQYFGAGTRLSVL.

This clone was found many times. The rearrangement uses TRBV19 and TRBJ2-4; TRBD2 matches at 13 bases. Germline CDR1 reads LNHDA; CDR2 reads SQIVND (reference sequence). J was trimmed by 6 bases and V by 4 bases; bases with no gene match: 6. This CDR3 has 16 residues. For the CDR3, the DNA is TGTGCCAGTAGTACAGGACTAGCGGGGGCCCTAAACATTCAGTACTTC. This sequence encodes CASSTGLAGALNIQYF.

V gene TRBV10-3 combines with J gene TRBJ1-4; D not certain. The germline CDR1 and CDR2 sequences are ENHRY and SYGVKD. V gave up 0 bases and J gave up 12 bases, with 11 bases separating them. The CDR3 length is 13 residues. CDR3 DNA sequence: TGTGCCATCAGTGAGTCGAAGGTAGAAGAACTGTTTTTT. This gives the protein CAISESKVEELFF.

This clone was seen a single time. The chain combines TRBV7-2 with TRBJ2-7; D may be TRBD2 (5 bases). V was shortened by 2 bases and J by 0 bases, with 17 bases between the two germline ends. Per the germline V gene, CDR1 is SGHTA and CDR2 is FQGNSA. The length of the CDR3 is 17 residues. The CDR3 DNA sequence: TGTGCCAGCAGCTTACCCCTGGCGGGCGTAATCTCCTACGAGCAGTACTTC. Translation: CASSLPLAGVISYEQYF.

This clone was observed a handful of times. The V and J genes are TRBV15 and TRBJ1-6; no clear D. The CDR3 has 12 amino acids. The germline V gene has CDR1 LNHNV and CDR2 YYDKDF (reference sequence). V lost 5 bases and J 5 bases, leaving 4 bases between the germline ends. CDR3 sequence: CATSPDNSPLHF. Written as DNA, the CDR3 is TGTGCCACCAGCCCGGATAATTCACCCCTCCACTTT.

The chain is built from TRBV20-1 and TRBJ1-1; D unresolved. This CDR3 spans 11 amino acids. Trimming removed 3 bases from V and 5 bases from J, with 7 bases in between. Germline V gene lookup returns CDR1 DFQATT and CDR2 SNEGSKA (reference sequence). The CDR3 spells CSARAGTEAFF. In DNA form, the CDR3 reads TGCAGTGCTAGGGCAGGTACTGAAGCTTTCTTT.

The CDR3 DNA reads TGTGCCAGCAGCTTAGATCCCCCAACCCAGCCCCAGCATTTT. Protein: CASSLDPPTQPQHF. The chain uses TRBV7-2 and TRBJ1-5; no definite D call. Trimming cost V 1 base and J 7 bases, with 11 bases left between them. The V gene's germline CDR1 is SGHTA and CDR2 FQGNSA. The CDR3 consists of 14 residues.

CDR3 DNA sequence: TGTGCCAGCTCACGGGGGACAGGAGAGTACAATGAGCAGTTCTTC. Translated: CASSRGTGEYNEQFF. This sequence joins TRBV18 and TRBJ2-1, with 8 bases lining up with TRBD1. Germline CDR1 and CDR2: KGHSH and LQKENI. With 4 bases clipped from V and 4 bases from J, the junction kept 6 bases outside the gene matches. The CDR3 length is 15 residues.

Comments on this clone: This specimen includes other DNA sequences encoding the same CDR3. The chain uses TRBV6-1 and TRBJ2-1; tentatively, D is TRBD1 or TRBD2 (5 bases each). The CDR3 has 14 residues. The germline gives CDR1 MNHNS, CDR2 SASEGT. V was shortened by 5 bases and J by 3 bases, with 11 bases between the two germline ends. CDR3 DNA: TGTGCCAGCAGTCCGGGGACCCTCTACAATGAGCAGTTCTTC. Amino acids: CASSPGTLYNEQFF.

This sequence joins TRBV29-1 and TRBJ2-5; 10 nucleotides line up with TRBD1. The CDR3 length is 13 residues. CDR1 SQVTM and CDR2 ANQGSEA come from the germline V gene. With V trimmed by 6 bases and J by 4 bases, 5 bases remained unmatched. The CDR3 reads CSVGQGNRETQYF. In DNA, the CDR3 is TGCAGCGTGGGACAGGGGAATAGAGAGACCCAGTACTTC.

This clone has a count of ten or more. The genes are TRBV10-3 and TRBJ1-2; 10 bases map to TRBD1. Looked up from germline, CDR1 is ENHRY and CDR2 is SYGVKD. The trim removed 7 bases at V and 8 bases at J, leaving 4 bases unmatched. CDR3 size: 12 residues. This chain's CDR3 is CAITPTGGGYTF. CDR3 in DNA: TGTGCCATCACTCCGACAGGGGGCGGCTACACCTTC.

On this clone: The sample contains more than one DNA sequence encoding this CDR3. This rearrangement joins TRBV2 to TRBJ1-6; D gene ambiguous. V was clipped by 8 bases and J by 0 bases, with 5 bases between them. This CDR3 is built from 13 residues. Germline-derived CDR1 and CDR2 are SNHLY and FYNNEI. The CDR3 DNA sequence: TGTGCCAGCGTGAGCTCCTATAATTCACCCCTCCACTTT. Translation: CASVSSYNSPLHF.

The V call is TRBV5-1, the J call TRBJ1-2; TRBD1 aligns across 8 bases. This CDR3 contains 15 residues. V shed 4 bases, J shed 6 bases, and the junction held 11 bases outside the gene matches. Per the germline V gene, CDR1 is SGHRS and CDR2 is YFSETQ. The CDR3 DNA follows: TGCGCCAGCAGCCTGAGGGACAGGAAAGAGGATGGCTACACCTTC. It specifies CASSLRDRKEDGYTF.

This clone was observed a few times. The sample contains more than one DNA sequence encoding this CDR3. The chain employs TRBV6-5 and TRBJ1-2; D remains unclear. Germline-derived CDR1 and CDR2 are MNHEY and SVGAGI. V shed 0 bases and J shed 4 bases, with 9 bases lying between them. The CDR3 consists of 14 residues. CDR3 in DNA: TGTGCCAGCAGTTACTCGCGTCACGGCTATGGCTACACCTTC. Translating gives CASSYSRHGYGYTF.

This clone occurred many times. Other DNA sequences from this sample encode an identical CDR3 as well. The J gene is TRBJ1-3, the V gene TRBV2, with no clear D. From germline, CDR1 is SNHLY and CDR2 FYNNEI. The CDR3 sequence is 13 residues long. The V end was cut by 6 bases, the J end by 0 bases, with 6 bases between. The CDR3 spells CASRGYSGNTIYF. The CDR3 DNA is TGTGCCAGCAGGGGCTACTCTGGAAACACCATATATTTT.